A selection of T cell receptor beta chains follows, all from one sample in a study of T cell responses to AZD1222 COVID-19 vaccine. Sequencing used immunoSEQ multiplex PCR; TCRdb keeps in-frame clones, though not all of them. The table shows 100,000 to 150,000 clones, with around 90% occurring only once. This specimen consisted of peripheral blood, obtained 28 days after the second AZD1222 dose. The receptors shown here come from an adult who received the AZD1222 COVID-19 vaccine. The CDR3 runs from the conserved cysteine through the conserved F or W. Each record gives: CDR3 DNA, CDR3 protein, J gene, D gene, clone size, V gene. D genes are given only for firm matches. A clone size is listed for some rows: how often the clone was seen (once, few, many), or a class if it is expanded.

TGTGCCAGCAGCTTCGGCCAGGGAAACAATCAGCCCCAGCATTTT | CASSFGQGNNQPQHF | TRBJ1-5 | . | . | TRBV5-8
TGTGCCAGCAGGAAACAGGGGGCAGGGGCCTACGAGCAGTACTTC | CASRKQGAGAYEQYF | TRBJ2-7 | TRBD1 | . | TRBV6-5
TGTGCCAGCAGCCCTAGGAGGGGTGATTATGGCTACACCTTC | CASSPRRGDYGYTF | TRBJ1-2 | . | . | TRBV7-3
TGTGCCAGCAGTGAGGGAGAGACCCAGTACTTC | CASSEGETQYF | TRBJ2-5 | . | . | TRBV2
TGTGCCAGCAGTGTAATGAACACTGAAGCTTTCTTT | CASSVMNTEAFF | TRBJ1-1 | . | . | TRBV12-3/TRBV12-4
TGTGCCAGCAGCCCCCACCGGGACAGGGTATCGCTAGAAGCTTTCTTT | CASSPHRDRVSLEAFF | TRBJ1-1 | TRBD1 | . | TRBV6-6
TGTGCCAGCAGCTATACAGGGGATACTGAAGCTTTCTTT | CASSYTGDTEAFF | TRBJ1-1 | TRBD1 | . | TRBV11-3
TGTGCCAGCAGTTTTGTGGAGGCCGGGGAGCTGTTTTTT | CASSFVEAGELFF | TRBJ2-2 | . | . | TRBV12-3/TRBV12-4
TGTGCAAGTCGCTACCGGACAGGGGCAGTTGAGACCCAGTACTTC | CASRYRTGAVETQYF | TRBJ2-5 | . | . | TRBV12-2
TGTGCCAGCAGCTTTGGCAGGGCGGAGACCCAGTACTTC | CASSFGRAETQYF | TRBJ2-5 | . | . | TRBV11-1
TGTGCCAGCAGCGTAACAGGGGGGACTGAAGCTTTCTTT | CASSVTGGTEAFF | TRBJ1-1 | TRBD1 | . | TRBV9
TGTGCCAGCAGCCGAATGACAGGGGGCCTCACCTATAATTCACCCCTCCACTTT | CASSRMTGGLTYNSPLHF | TRBJ1-6 | TRBD1 | . | TRBV3-1/TRBV3-2
TGTGCCAGCAGCCGAGGGGGCTGGGGTAATGAAAAACTGTTTTTT | CASSRGGWGNEKLFF | TRBJ1-4 | TRBD1 | . | TRBV7-9
TGTGCCAGCAGCTTAGATCGGTGGAGGGGTGAAGCTTTCTTT | CASSLDRWRGEAFF | TRBJ1-1 | . | . | TRBV11-2
TGTGCCAGCAGCTTAGTACTGTTCCCACATGAGCAGTTCTTC | CASSLVLFPHEQFF | TRBJ2-1 | . | few | TRBV7-9
TGTGCCAGCAGTGAAAAGACAGGGAGTGAAGCTTTCTTT | CASSEKTGSEAFF | TRBJ1-1 | TRBD1 | . | TRBV25-1
TGTGCCAGTAGTATTGGTCGGCTGGATTCACCCCTCCACTTT | CASSIGRLDSPLHF | TRBJ1-6 | . | once | TRBV19
TGCGCCAGCAGCTTCAACAGGGGGCGCGACGGGGAGCTGTTTTTT | CASSFNRGRDGELFF | TRBJ2-2 | TRBD1 | . | TRBV5-1
TGTGCCAGCAGCACTGGTGGTCCCCTCCACTTT | CASSTGGPLHF | TRBJ1-6 | . | . | TRBV9
TGTGCCAGCAGCTTAATACGACAGTCTCAACACAATGAGCAGTTCTTC | CASSLIRQSQHNEQFF | TRBJ2-1 | . | . | TRBV5-5
TGTGCCAGCTCACCACCGCTGAAGGGGGACACAGATACGCAGTATTTT | CASSPPLKGDTDTQYF | TRBJ2-3 | . | . | TRBV18
TGTGCCAGCAGCCCCGGGACACTGAGCTCCTATAATTCACCCCTCCACTTT | CASSPGTLSSYNSPLHF | TRBJ1-6 | . | once | TRBV5-4